Listed below are T cell receptor beta chains from one sample, sequenced in a study of vaccination and CD4 T cells after COVID-19. Antigens for these TCRs are unknown. Each CDR3 protein is one row after TCRdb ran MiXCR on the PCR reads. The sample lists roughly 20,000 distinct CDR3 sequences; 31% were seen once. The sequenced material came from cultured CD4+ T cells from blood. These receptors originate from a human donor with COVID-19. CDR3s include the opening cysteine and the closing phenylalanine or tryptophan. The order of the fields is J gene, CDR3 length, clone size, V gene, D gene, CDR3 DNA, CDR3 protein. The D gene is left open where the match is weak. Where a row states a size, it is once, few, many or the class of an expanded clone; other rows omit it.

TRBJ1-1,15,-,TRBV14,-,TGTGCCAGCAGCCAAGGTGGGGGAACATCGTTCGAAGCTTTCTTT,CASSQGGGTSFEAFF
TRBJ1-5,15,-,TRBV4-1,-,TGCGCCAGCAGCCAAGGGCAGGGAGGCAATCAGCCCCAGCATTTT,CASSQGQGGNQPQHF
TRBJ1-1,15,-,TRBV2,TRBD1,TGTGCCAGCAGTGGGCGGACAGGGGGCCCGACTGAAGCTTTCTTT,CASSGRTGGPTEAFF
TRBJ1-5,15,few,TRBV7-9,-,TGTGCCAGCAGCTCGCAAGGGATCAGCAATCAGCCCCAGCATTTT,CASSSQGISNQPQHF
TRBJ2-2,14,-,TRBV20-1,TRBD2,TGCAGTGCTTCACGGGGGGGCTTAGCCGGGGAGCTGTTTTTT,CSASRGGLAGELFF
TRBJ2-3,18,-,TRBV27,-,TGTGCCAGCAGTTTCCTGTTACGGGGGGCCCGCCCCACAGATACGCAGTATTTT,CASSFLLRGARPTDTQYF
TRBJ1-2,14,-,TRBV7-2,-,TGTGCCAGCAGCTCGTCTTCAGTGCCGGGGGGCTACACCTTC,CASSSSSVPGGYTF
TRBJ1-2,16,-,TRBV12-3/TRBV12-4,TRBD1,TGTGCCAGCACCCCAGGGGGAGCCGGGGCTAACTATGGCTACACCTTC,CASTPGGAGANYGYTF
TRBJ2-3,16,-,TRBV5-1,TRBD2,TGCGCCAGCAGGAGGACTAGCGGGGGGCCCACAGATACGCGGTATTTT,CASRRTSGGPTDTRYF
TRBJ2-2,14,-,TRBV6-5,-,TGTGCCAGCAGTTACCAAAACAGGGACGGGGAGCTGTTTTTT,CASSYQNRDGELFF
TRBJ2-5,14,-,TRBV5-4,TRBD2,TGTGCCAGCAGTCTCCCGGGGGGGAACGGAGCCCAGTACTTC,CASSLPGGNGAQYF
TRBJ1-2,14,few,TRBV5-1,-,TGCGCCAGCAGCTTGGCCCGGGGTTCCTATGGCTACACCTTC,CASSLARGSYGYTF
TRBJ2-5,14,few,TRBV7-8,TRBD1,TGTGCCAGCAGCTTCCCAGGGGACAGGGAGACCCAGTACTTC,CASSFPGDRETQYF
TRBJ2-5,14,-,TRBV28,-,TGTGCCAGCAGTCCGCCAGGGGCCCAAGAGACCCAGTACTTC,CASSPPGAQETQYF
TRBJ2-7,13,few,TRBV20-1,-,TGCAGTGCCCTCCCCGGGGGCTCCTACGAGCAGTACTTC,CSALPGGSYEQYF
TRBJ2-2,16,-,TRBV10-3,TRBD2,TGTGCCATCAGTAGACGGACTAGCGGGGGTGGAGGGGAGCTGTTTTTT,CAISRRTSGGGGELFF
TRBJ2-2,16,once,TRBV2,-,TGTGCCAGAAGTCCCCGAGGAGGGACGAACACCGGGGAGCTGTTTTTT,CARSPRGGTNTGELFF
TRBJ1-2,14,-,TRBV27,-,TGTGCCAGCAGTTCTCACACAGGGAGCTGTGGCTACACCTTC,CASSSHTGSCGYTF
TRBJ1-6,13,once,TRBV20-1,-,TGCAGTGCCGCACAGGGAAGTGGGTCACCCCTCCACTTT,CSAAQGSGSPLHF
TRBJ1-1,14,few,TRBV5-4,-,TGTGCCAGCAGCTTGGGGGCGGTAGGGACTGAAGCTTTCTTT,CASSLGAVGTEAFF
TRBJ2-1,19,-,TRBV28,TRBD2,TGTGCCAGCAACCCCCCTGGGCTAGCGGGGGGGGCCTCCTACAATGAGCAGTTCTTC,CASNPPGLAGGASYNEQFF
TRBJ1-5,16,few,TRBV2,-,TGTGCCAGCAGTCCATCTGCTCGGGGCAGAAATCAGCCCCAGCATTTT,CASSPSARGRNQPQHF
TRBJ1-2,13,medium-sized,TRBV27,-,TGTGCCAGCAGTGCTTGGACGGCCTATGGCTACACCTTC,CASSAWTAYGYTF
TRBJ2-2,16,-,TRBV6-5,-,TGTGCCAGCAGTTACTCACAAGGACCGAACACCGGGGAGCTGTTTTTT,CASSYSQGPNTGELFF
TRBJ2-1,15,-,TRBV11-2,-,TGTGCCAGCAGCTTAGGTGCGGGGGCCCTGGTAGAGCAGTTCTTC,CASSLGAGALVEQFF